This T cell receptor beta chain was recorded in a study of T cells in localized non-small cell lung cancer. Study outcomes and limitations: For the top 100 tumor clones, a median roughly 56 also appeared in adjacent lung. Compared with tumor, uninvolved adjacent lung displayed greater T cell clonality, ranking highest overall. Longer overall survival accompanied higher blood T cell density.

Sequenced by immunoSEQ multiplex PCR; TCRdb stores in-frame clones only, minus some. The data contain about 2,600 clones, 20% to 25% of them singletons. This clone was seen a single time. Antigen unknown. The CDR3 contains 15 residues. Trimming shortened V by 0 bases and J by 5 bases, and 14 bases separated the two germline ends. Germline V gene lookup returns CDR1 KGHSH and CDR2 LQKENI. This TCR came from a female donor at least 60 years old with stage I lung adenocarcinoma. This specimen consisted of lung tumor tissue, obtained before any cancer treatment. V gene TRBV18 combines with J gene TRBJ2-7; D is possibly TRBD1 (7 bases). CDR3 region: CASSPPGRGRNEQYF. CDR3 in DNA: TGTGCCAGCTCACCACCGGGCAGGGGGAGGAACGAGCAGTACTTC.